This TCR beta chain stems from a study of shared T cell receptors in the human thymus (dated by TCRdb to the early 2020s). Describing the broader study: The study examined how the human thymus generates shared, self-reactive T-cell receptor alpha chains.

Turning to this clone: Its recognized antigen is unknown. Within one base of it there is no much larger clone, and no base qualities were kept.

Receptor amplification or capture employed the immunoSEQ multiplex PCR assay. TCRdb's version of the immuneACCESS table is confined to in-frame rearrangements and falls short of the full clone set. An unresolved V gene accounts for under half of the shortfall where checked; the remainder is of unknown origin. For this sample the table gives some 700,000 clones, of which around nine tenths were detected only once. The ten largest account for approximately 0.011% of the sample. The CDR3 covers 13 residues, taking in both the cysteine and the phenylalanine. Solely the CDR3 DNA is kept, with 39 bases framed from the first base. Relative to germline, V is missing 4 bases and J is missing 7 bases, with 6 bases of the junction outside any gene match. Taken from the germline V gene, the CDR1 and CDR2 loops are MGHRA and YSYEKL. This sample also appeared in a second study, on human thymus T cells. As noted in the second study: Donors were immunologically healthy infants undergoing open corrective cardiac surgery for congenital heart defects in Finland. Thymus tissue was collected as surgical resects that were removed during corrective cardiac surgery. Biased V and J gene segment usage appeared to be present in both thymic and peripheral blood repertoires. The related research found that thymic TCR repertoires overlapped highly between unrelated individuals. TCR alpha and beta repertoires from fewer than ten infant thymus samples and four related peripheral blood samples were characterized in the study. The infant donors were about 7 to 244 days old, and the cohort included several males and a couple of females. Thymocytes were freed from the tissue by mechanical means and kept at -70 degrees C as pellets of about 8.5-34 million cells. Genomic DNA was extracted from frozen cell pellets with a QIAsymphony instrument. Using the immunoSEQ multiplex PCR assay, the TCRB and TCRAD loci were amplified from a standardized quantity of quality-controlled genomic DNA. Amplicons spanned the V(D)J region at a length sufficient to cover the CDR3 and identify V and J genes. Amplicon sequencing was performed on an Illumina platform through the commercial immunoSEQ service. Primer bias and sequencing errors were corrected as previously described, and TCRAD and TCRB were defined on the basis of the IMGT database. The repertoires were analysed using immunoSEQ Analyzer 3.0 and VDJTools for basic statistics, V/J segment usage, diversity estimates, rarefaction and pairwise overlap. To estimate diversity, the Chao1, ChaoE, Efron-Thisted, Shannon and inverse Simpson indices were applied, and diversity was also estimated on datasets down-sampled to the smallest sample. Repertoire overlap was determined by strict matching of CDR3 nucleotide sequence, V gene and J gene, and Jaccard-based multidimensional scaling clustering was applied. Thymus samples yielded on average approximately 860,000 unique TCRB clonotypes, compared with 75,000 to 85,000 from blood samples.

The receptor was isolated from a boy less than two years old with a congenital heart defect. Donor details come from another sample of the same person, matched by shared clones. The rearrangement joined TRBV4-1 to TRBJ2-7; 8 central nucleotides agree with TRBD1. The sample was thymocytes. Here is the DNA: TGCGCCAGCAGCCCTTGGGACAGGCGGGAGCAGTACTTC. Protein translation: CASSPWDRREQYF.